The present TCR beta chain was sequenced within a study of response to subunit inactivated influenza vaccine. General study findings and limits: New T cells are recruited in small numbers by each seasonal influenza vaccination, according to the authors' suggestion.

In regard to this clonotype: Its antigen is still unknown.

CDR1 MNHEY and CDR2 SVGEGT come from the germline V gene. V was shortened by 0 bases and J by 4 bases, with 12 bases between the two germline ends. CDR3 length: 16 residues. Each CDR3 protein gets one entry after TCRdb re-called the RT-PCR reads with MiXCR. The table has 500,000 to 550,000 distinct CDR3 sequences, roughly 8.2% seen once. This clonotype was sampled from a man between 50 and 70 years old who received an inactivated influenza vaccine. This specimen was PBMCs from blood, taken around 2 years after vaccination. V is TRBV6-2 or TRBV6-3 and J is TRBJ2-2, with D unclear. The CDR3 reads CASSYSATHITGELFF. For the CDR3, the DNA is TGTGCCAGCAGTTACTCGGCCACCCATATCACCGGGGAGCTGTTTTTT.